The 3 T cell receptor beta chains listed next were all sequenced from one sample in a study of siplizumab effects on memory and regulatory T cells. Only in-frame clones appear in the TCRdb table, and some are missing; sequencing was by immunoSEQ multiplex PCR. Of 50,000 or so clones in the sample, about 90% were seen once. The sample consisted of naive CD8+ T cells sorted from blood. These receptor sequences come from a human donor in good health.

CDR3 in DNA: TGTGCCAGCCGAAACCGGGACGGCAATGAAAAACTGTTTTTT. It specifies CASRNRDGNEKLFF. V usage is TRBV27 and J usage is TRBJ1-4; D is perhaps TRBD1 (5 bases). Trimming took off 8 bases at V and 5 bases at J, with 15 bases between the two ends. Looked up from germline, CDR1 is MNHEY and CDR2 is SMNVEV (reference sequence). The CDR3 runs 14 residues.

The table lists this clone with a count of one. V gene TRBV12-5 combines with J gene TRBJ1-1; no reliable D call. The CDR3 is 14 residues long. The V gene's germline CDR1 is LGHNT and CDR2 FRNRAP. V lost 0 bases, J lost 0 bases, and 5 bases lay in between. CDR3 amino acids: CASGLVSLNTEAFF. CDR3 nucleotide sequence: TGTGCTAGTGGTTTGGTATCGCTGAACACTGAAGCTTTCTTT.

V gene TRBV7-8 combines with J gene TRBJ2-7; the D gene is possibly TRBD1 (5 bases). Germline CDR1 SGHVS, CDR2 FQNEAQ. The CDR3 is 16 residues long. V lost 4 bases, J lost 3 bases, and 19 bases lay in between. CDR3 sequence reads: CASSSPWQGWVYEQYF. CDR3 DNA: TGTGCCAGCAGCTCACCCTGGCAGGGATGGGTCTACGAGCAGTACTTC.